What follows are 22 T cell receptor beta chains derived from one specimen sequenced in a study of T cells in Graves' hyperthyroidism and ophthalmopathy. Authors of the study amplified TCR beta CDR3 regions from RNA transcripts. Primed by the HTBI set, a first-round RT-PCR was run on the TCR CDR3. MiXCR, run by TCRdb on the multiplex PCR reads, gives a single entry per CDR3 protein. The table has around 450,000 distinct CDR3 sequences, around a sixth seen once. Sequenced material: blood. The receptors come from a woman aged 18-29 years with Graves' hyperthyroidism.

This chain connects TRBV10-3 to TRBJ1-1; D unclear. The CDR3 runs 13 residues. Germline CDR1 and CDR2: ENHRY and SYGVKD. The V and J ends lost 6 bases and 1 base respectively, with 9 bases between them. The CDR3 reads CAIRGMGNTEAFF. The DNA of the CDR3 is TGTGCCATCAGGGGCATGGGGAACACTGAAGCTTTCTTT.

This clonotype was observed at least ten times. The chain is built from TRBV5-1 and TRBJ2-5; D gene uncertain. Per germline, CDR1 SGHRS and CDR2 YFSETQ. V was cut by 1 base and J by 6 bases, with 13 bases left in between. The CDR3 runs 14 residues. The CDR3 coding sequence is TGCGCCAGCAGCTTGAGGGCAGAGCAACAGACCCAGTACTTC. Translation: CASSLRAEQQTQYF.

The rearrangement joins TRBV30 to TRBJ1-5, with D unresolved. V was pared by 3 bases and J by 0 bases, with 18 bases between. The CDR3 is 17 residues long. Germline V gene data show CDR1 as GTSNPN and CDR2 as SVGIG (reference sequence). The CDR3 region is CAWSTDTGTYSNQPQHF. CDR3 in DNA: TGTGCCTGGAGCACAGATACTGGAACGTATAGCAATCAGCCCCAGCATTTT.

Ten or more counts support this clonotype. The genes are TRBV4-2 and TRBJ1-2; no clear D gene. Germline V gene data show CDR1 as LGHNA and CDR2 as YNFKEQ. Deletions cut 1 base from V and 4 bases from J, with 4 bases between. The CDR3 consists of 12 residues. The CDR3 DNA is TGTGCCAGCAGCCAAGTCACCTATGGCTACACCTTC. It translates to CASSQVTYGYTF.

Ten or more counts support this clonotype. This chain joins TRBV20-1 and TRBJ1-4, with a possible D match to TRBD1 (5 bases). V shed 3 bases and J shed 8 bases, with 13 bases lying between them. The CDR3 is 13 amino acids. Germline lookup yields CDR1 DFQATT and CDR2 SNEGSKA (reference sequence). The chain's CDR3 is CSASREGPEKLFF. The CDR3 DNA reads as TGCAGTGCTAGTAGGGAGGGACCCGAAAAACTGTTTTTT.

At least ten counts were recorded for this clonotype. This chain connects TRBV2 to TRBJ1-3; 7 bases are shared with TRBD1. The CDR3 runs 17 residues. The ends lost 5 bases at V and 0 bases at J; junction bases unmatched: 10. The germline CDR1 and CDR2 sequences are SNHLY and FYNNEI. CDR3 bases: TGTGCCAGCAGTCAGTTTGGACAGGTTAGCTCTGGAAACACCATATATTTT. Translated, it gives CASSQFGQVSSGNTIYF. Based on the CDR3 plus reference TRBV2 and TRBJ1-3, the full variable domain is EPEVTQTPSHQVTQMGQEVILRCVPISNHLYFYWYRQILGQKVEFLVSFYNNEISEKSEIFDDQFSVERPDGSNFTLKIRSTKLEDSAMYFCASSQFGQVSSGNTIYFGEGSWLTVV.

This clonotype was found a few times. This chain connects TRBV28 to TRBJ2-7; TRBD2 is a possible D gene (6 bases). Between the trimmed V and J ends, which lost 4 bases and 4 bases, there was a span of 14 bases. Per the germline V gene, CDR1 is MDHEN and CDR2 is SYDVKM. This CDR3 is built from 14 residues. DNA of the CDR3: TGTGCCAGCAGTTCTCCCGGGACTTTTTACGAGCAGTACTTC. Protein sequence: CASSSPGTFYEQYF.

The chain carries TRBV7-9 and TRBJ1-4; no clear D. The V and J ends lost 2 bases and 7 bases respectively, with 17 bases between them. Germline V gives CDR1 SEHNR, CDR2 FQNEAQ (reference sequence). This CDR3 is 16 amino acids long. The CDR3 DNA follows: TGTGCCAGCAGCTTACTTCCGGGGTTGATTGGTGAAAAACTGTTTTTT. It yields the protein CASSLLPGLIGEKLFF.

The chain carries TRBV20-1 and TRBJ1-2; D may be TRBD1 (6 bases). The length of the CDR3 is 13 residues. CDR1 is DFQATT and CDR2 is SNEGSKA in the germline V gene (reference sequence). Trimming took off 6 bases at V and 4 bases at J, with 15 bases between the two ends. In DNA form, the CDR3 reads TGCAGTGCAAGTCAACAGGGTGGCTATGGCTACACCTTC. This sequence encodes CSASQQGGYGYTF.

Only one count was recorded for this clonotype. The chain joins TRBV7-2 to TRBJ2-3; 9 nucleotides align to TRBD1. The length of the CDR3 is 15 residues. J lost 5 bases, V lost 6 bases, and 9 bases had no gene match. Germline V lookup: CDR1 SGHTA, CDR2 FQGNSA. This CDR3 is CASRPPGQGGDTQYF. CDR3 DNA: TGTGCCAGCAGACCACCGGGACAGGGAGGAGATACGCAGTATTTT.

This clonotype showed up many times. The V and J genes are TRBV10-3 and TRBJ2-3; 16 bases agree with TRBD2. Germline CDR1 reads ENHRY; CDR2 reads SYGVKD. The CDR3 contains 17 residues. V shed 6 bases, J shed 8 bases, and the junction held 11 bases outside the gene matches. In nucleotides, the CDR3 is TGTGCCATCAGGACCGGGACTAGCGGGAGGGCCGGGGTTACGCAGTATTTT. Translated: CAIRTGTSGRAGVTQYF.

This clonotype appeared many times. The chain combines TRBV6-1 with TRBJ1-1; 7 bases agree with TRBD1. Germline CDR1 is MNHNS and CDR2 is SASEGT. The CDR3 is made up of 14 amino acids. Trimming cost V 7 bases and J 2 bases; bases outside gene matches: 7. CDR3 sequence: CASTRRQGNTEAFF. The CDR3 coding sequence is TGTGCCAGCACTAGAAGACAGGGAAACACTGAAGCTTTCTTT.

The chain carries TRBV5-1 and TRBJ2-3, with D perhaps matching TRBD2 (7 bases). V dropped 4 bases and J dropped 5 bases, with 14 bases sitting between them. This CDR3 is built from 14 residues. The germline V gene encodes CDR1 SGHRS and CDR2 YFSETQ. CDR3 protein: CASSPGGHEDTQYF. In nucleotides, the CDR3 is TGCGCCAGCAGCCCCGGGGGGCACGAAGATACGCAGTATTTT.

A word on this clonotype: A single base separates this from a much larger clone, so it may be a read error. The CDR3 carries no conserved terminal phenylalanine or tryptophan, so it likely arises from a read error. The chain links TRBV20-1 to TRBJ1-2; a weak D match, TRBD1 (5 bases). Germline CDR1 DFQATT, CDR2 SNEGSKA (reference sequence). CDR3 length: 11 amino acids. CDR3 nucleotide sequence: TGCAGCGGCGACAGATCCTATGGCTACACCCTC. Its protein product is CSGDRSYGYTL.

This clonotype was seen repeatedly, ten times or more. The chain links TRBV6-1 to TRBJ1-5; D might be TRBD1 (5 bases). Trimming took off 6 bases at V and 0 bases at J, with 18 bases between the two ends. Germline values: CDR1 MNHNS, CDR2 SASEGT. The CDR3 extends over 17 amino acids. The chain's CDR3 is CASSYGYGGYSNQPQHF. In DNA form, the CDR3 reads TGTGCCAGCAGCTATGGGTATGGGGGTTATAGCAATCAGCCCCAGCATTTT.

This clonotype was seen many times. This chain uses TRBV7-9 with TRBJ2-1; no firm D call. The CDR3 length is 12 residues. CDR1 and CDR2 (germline): SEHNR, FQNEAQ (reference sequence). The V gene lost 5 bases and the J gene lost 8 bases, with 10 bases spanning the gap. CDR3 sequence (DNA): TGTGCCAGCAGCATCACGCCCCATGAGCAGTTCTTC. Translating it yields CASSITPHEQFF.

This clonotype occurred a few times. The gene calls are TRBV10-3 and TRBJ2-7; D could derive from TRBD1 or TRBD2 (6 bases each). Germline CDR1 reads ENHRY; CDR2 reads SYGVKD. The V end lost 7 bases, the J end lost 4 bases, and 14 bases lay between the germline ends. The CDR3 consists of 13 residues. CDR3 sequence: CAINSGASYEQYF. In nucleotides, the CDR3 is TGTGCCATCAATTCGGGGGCGTCATACGAGCAGTACTTC.

The genes are TRBV12-5 and TRBJ2-3; 9 bases are shared with TRBD2. With V trimmed by 0 bases and J by 7 bases, 8 bases remained unmatched. The germline V gene encodes CDR1 LGHNT and CDR2 FRNRAP. The CDR3 spans 16 residues. CDR3 bases: TGTGCTAGTGGTTTGGTACTGGCAGCGGGGGGACATACGCAGTATTTT. Protein: CASGLVLAAGGHTQYF. The whole variable domain, remainder taken from reference TRBV12-5 and TRBJ2-3, is DARVTQTPRHKVTEMGQEVTMRCQPILGHNTVFWYRQTMMQGLELLAYFRNRAPLDDSGMPKDRFSAEMPDATLATLKIQPSEPRDSAVYFCASGLVLAAGGHTQYFGPGTRLTVL.

In the case of this clonotype: Being one base from a much bigger clone, this may be a read error. This chain uses TRBV6-1 with TRBJ1-1; D unresolved. CDR3 size: 13 residues. Germline V gives CDR1 MNHNS, CDR2 SASEGT. CDR3 amino acids: CGSSEYGDTEAFF. Here the CDR3 DNA reads TGTGGCAGCAGTGAATACGGGGACACTGAAGCTTTCTTT.

Ten or more counts support this clonotype. The chain couples TRBV20-1 to TRBJ2-7, with 8 bases aligning to TRBD2. The CDR3 is 11 amino acids. Trimming removed 3 bases from V and 7 bases from J; junction bases left unmatched: 2. Per germline, CDR1 DFQATT and CDR2 SNEGSKA (reference sequence). The CDR3 sequence: CSASGGAEQYF. The CDR3 DNA reads as TGCAGTGCTAGCGGGGGGGCAGAGCAGTACTTC.

The rearrangement links TRBV29-1 to TRBJ1-2; no reliable D call. Between the trimmed V and J ends, which lost 6 bases and 2 bases, there was a span of 13 bases. The germline V gene has CDR1 SQVTM and CDR2 ANQGSEA. CDR3 length: 13 amino acids. CDR3 DNA sequence: TGCAGCGTGACCCCCCTCCTAAACTATGGCTACACCTTC. As protein: CSVTPLLNYGYTF.

The chain joins TRBV5-8 to TRBJ2-5, with a tentative D call TRBD2 (6 bases). Trimming shortened V by 1 base and J by 3 bases, and 13 bases separated the two germline ends. CDR3 size: 15 residues. The germline gives CDR1 SGHTS, CDR2 YDEGEE. CDR3 sequence: CASSLRRGGEETQYF. CDR3 nucleotides: TGTGCCAGCAGCTTGAGGAGGGGCGGGGAAGAGACCCAGTACTTC.